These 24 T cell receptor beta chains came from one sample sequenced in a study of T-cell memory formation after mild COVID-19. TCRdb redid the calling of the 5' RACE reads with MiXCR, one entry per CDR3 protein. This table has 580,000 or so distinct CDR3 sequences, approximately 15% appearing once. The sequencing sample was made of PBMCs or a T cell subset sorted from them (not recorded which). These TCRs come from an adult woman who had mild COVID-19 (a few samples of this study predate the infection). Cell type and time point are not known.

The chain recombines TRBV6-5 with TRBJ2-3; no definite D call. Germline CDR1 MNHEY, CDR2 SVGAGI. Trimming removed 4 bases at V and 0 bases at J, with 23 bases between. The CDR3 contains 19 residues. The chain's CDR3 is CASSSFQRRKITSTDTQYF. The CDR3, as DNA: TGTGCCAGCAGTTCTTTTCAACGGCGGAAGATCACTAGCACAGATACGCAGTATTTT.

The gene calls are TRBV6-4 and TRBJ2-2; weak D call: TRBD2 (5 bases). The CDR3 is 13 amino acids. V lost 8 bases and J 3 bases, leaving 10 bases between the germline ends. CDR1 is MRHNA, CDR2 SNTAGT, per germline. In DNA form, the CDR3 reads TGTGCCAGCGGTACCGGGGACACCGGGGAGCTGTTTTTT. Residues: CASGTGDTGELFF.

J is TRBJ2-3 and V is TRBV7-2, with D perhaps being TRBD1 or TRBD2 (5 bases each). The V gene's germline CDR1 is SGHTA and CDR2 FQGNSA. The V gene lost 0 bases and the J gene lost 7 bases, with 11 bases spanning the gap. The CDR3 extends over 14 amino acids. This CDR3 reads CASSLAGPGNTQYF. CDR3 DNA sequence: TGTGCCAGCAGCTTAGCGGGGCCCGGGAATACGCAGTATTTT.

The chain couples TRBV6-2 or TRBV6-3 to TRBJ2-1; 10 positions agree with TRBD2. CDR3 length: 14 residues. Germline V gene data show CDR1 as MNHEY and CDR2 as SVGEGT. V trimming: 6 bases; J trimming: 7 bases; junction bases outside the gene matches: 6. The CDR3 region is CASSTGLAVNEQFF. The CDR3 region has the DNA TGTGCCAGCAGCACCGGACTAGCGGTTAATGAGCAGTTCTTC.

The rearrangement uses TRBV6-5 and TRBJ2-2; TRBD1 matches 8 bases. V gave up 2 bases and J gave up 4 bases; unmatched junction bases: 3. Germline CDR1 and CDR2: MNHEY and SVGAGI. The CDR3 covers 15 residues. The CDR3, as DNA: TGTGCCAGCAGTTACCAGGGGGCAGTCACCGGGGAGCTGTTTTTT. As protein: CASSYQGAVTGELFF.

CDR3: CASSLWGDVVNEQFF. The CDR3 nucleotides read TGTGCCAGCAGCTTATGGGGGGACGTGGTCAATGAGCAGTTCTTC. This chain joins TRBV13 and TRBJ2-1, with a possible D match to TRBD2 (6 bases). Trimming removed 2 bases from V and 6 bases from J, with 14 bases in between. The CDR3 contains 15 residues. Germline assignment: CDR1 PRHDT and CDR2 FYEKMQ (reference sequence).

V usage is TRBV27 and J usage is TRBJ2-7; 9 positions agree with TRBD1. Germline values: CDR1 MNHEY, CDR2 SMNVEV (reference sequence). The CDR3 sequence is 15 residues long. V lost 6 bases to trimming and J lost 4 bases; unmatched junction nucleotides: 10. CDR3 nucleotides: TGTGCCAGCAGGGCAGAGGGGGACAGGGTGTACGAGCAGTACTTC. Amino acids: CASRAEGDRVYEQYF.

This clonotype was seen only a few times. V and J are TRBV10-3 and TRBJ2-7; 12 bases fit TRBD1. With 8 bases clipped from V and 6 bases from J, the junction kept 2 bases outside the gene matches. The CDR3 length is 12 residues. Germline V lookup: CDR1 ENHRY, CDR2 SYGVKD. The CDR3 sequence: CAIGTGGSEQYF. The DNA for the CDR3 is TGTGCCATCGGGACAGGGGGCTCCGAGCAGTACTTC.

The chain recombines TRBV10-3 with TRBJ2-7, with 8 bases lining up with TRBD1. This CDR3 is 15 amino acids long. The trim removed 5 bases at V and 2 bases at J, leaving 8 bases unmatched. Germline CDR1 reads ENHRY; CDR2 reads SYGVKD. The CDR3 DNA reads TGTGCCATCAGTCCACGGACAGGGAGAACCTACGAGCAGTACTTC. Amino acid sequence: CAISPRTGRTYEQYF.

As DNA, the CDR3 is TGTGCCAGCAGCAAGCGACAGGGGATAGAAGAGACCCAGTACTTC. Its translation: CASSKRQGIEETQYF. J is TRBJ2-5 and V is TRBV9, with TRBD1 matching 8 bases. CDR1 and CDR2 from the germline V gene are SGDLS and YYNGEE. The junction had 8 bases not matched to a gene; V was cut back by 4 bases and J by 3 bases. This CDR3 spans 15 amino acids.

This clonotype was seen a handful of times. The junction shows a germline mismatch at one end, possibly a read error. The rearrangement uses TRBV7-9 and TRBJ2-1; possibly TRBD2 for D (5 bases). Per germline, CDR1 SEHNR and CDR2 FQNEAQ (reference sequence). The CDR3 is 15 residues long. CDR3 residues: CASSLEAGLYSEQFF. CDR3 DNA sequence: TGTGCCAGCAGCTTAGAGGCGGGTCTGTACAGTGAGCAGTTCTTC.

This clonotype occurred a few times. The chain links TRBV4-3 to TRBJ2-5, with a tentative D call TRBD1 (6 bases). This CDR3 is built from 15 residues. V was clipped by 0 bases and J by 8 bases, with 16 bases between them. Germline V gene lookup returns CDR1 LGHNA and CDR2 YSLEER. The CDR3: CASSQDLTGLETQYF. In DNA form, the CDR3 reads TGCGCCAGCAGCCAAGATTTGACAGGACTCGAAACCCAGTACTTC.

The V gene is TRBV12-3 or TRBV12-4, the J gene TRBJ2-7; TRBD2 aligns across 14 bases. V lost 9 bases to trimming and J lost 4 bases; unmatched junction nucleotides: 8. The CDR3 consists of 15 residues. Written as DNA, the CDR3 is TGTGCCAGGGGGGGACTAGCGGGAGAGCGGTACGAGCAGTACTTC. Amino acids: CARGGLAGERYEQYF.

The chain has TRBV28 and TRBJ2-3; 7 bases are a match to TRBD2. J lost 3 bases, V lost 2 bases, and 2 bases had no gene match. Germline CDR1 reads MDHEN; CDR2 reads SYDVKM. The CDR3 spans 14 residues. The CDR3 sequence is CASSLHGRTDTQYF. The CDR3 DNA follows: TGTGCCAGCAGTTTACACGGGAGGACAGATACGCAGTATTTT.

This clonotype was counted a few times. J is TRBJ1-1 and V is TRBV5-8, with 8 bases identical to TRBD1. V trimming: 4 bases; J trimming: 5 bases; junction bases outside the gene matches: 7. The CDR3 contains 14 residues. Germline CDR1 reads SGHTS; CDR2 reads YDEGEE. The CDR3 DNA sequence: TGTGCCAGCAGCAATGGACAGGGAAGGACTGAAGCTTTCTTT. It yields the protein CASSNGQGRTEAFF.

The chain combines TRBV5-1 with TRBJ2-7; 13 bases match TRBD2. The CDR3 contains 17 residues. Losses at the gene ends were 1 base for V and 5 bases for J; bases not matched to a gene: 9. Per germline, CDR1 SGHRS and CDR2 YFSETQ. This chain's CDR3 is CASSLTSGRALVNEQYF. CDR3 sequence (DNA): TGCGCCAGCAGCTTGACTAGCGGGAGGGCCTTGGTAAACGAGCAGTACTTC.

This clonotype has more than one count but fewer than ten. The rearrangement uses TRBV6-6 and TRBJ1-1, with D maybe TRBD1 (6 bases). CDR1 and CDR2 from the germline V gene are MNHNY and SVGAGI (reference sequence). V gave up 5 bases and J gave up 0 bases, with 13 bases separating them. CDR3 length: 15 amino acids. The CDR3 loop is CASSPSDRMNTEAFF. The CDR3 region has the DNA TGTGCCAGCAGTCCTTCTGACAGGATGAACACTGAAGCTTTCTTT.

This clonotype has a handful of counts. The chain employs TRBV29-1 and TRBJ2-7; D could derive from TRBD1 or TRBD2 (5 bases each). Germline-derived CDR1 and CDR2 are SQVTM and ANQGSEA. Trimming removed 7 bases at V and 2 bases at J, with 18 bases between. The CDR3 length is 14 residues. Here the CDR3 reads CSGSRGVGAYEQYF. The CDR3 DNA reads TGCAGCGGATCCCGAGGGGTAGGGGCCTACGAGCAGTACTTC.

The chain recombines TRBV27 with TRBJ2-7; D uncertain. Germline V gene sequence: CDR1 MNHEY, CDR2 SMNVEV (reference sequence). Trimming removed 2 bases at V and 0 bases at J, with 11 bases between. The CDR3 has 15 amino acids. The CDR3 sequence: CASSLAADNSYEQYF. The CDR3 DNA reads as TGTGCCAGCAGTTTAGCGGCGGATAACTCCTACGAGCAGTACTTC.

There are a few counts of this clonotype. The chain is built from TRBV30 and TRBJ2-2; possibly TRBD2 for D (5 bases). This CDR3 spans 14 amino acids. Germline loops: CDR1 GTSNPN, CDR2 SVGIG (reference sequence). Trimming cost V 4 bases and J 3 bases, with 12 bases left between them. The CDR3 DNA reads TGTGCCTGGAAGACCGGGGTACACACCGGGGAGCTGTTTTTT. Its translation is CAWKTGVHTGELFF. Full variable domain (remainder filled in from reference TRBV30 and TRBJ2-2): SQTIHQWPATLVQPVGSPLSLECTVEGTSNPNLYWYRQAAGRGLQLLFYSVGIGQISSEVPQNLSASRPQDRQFILSSKKLLLSDSGFYLCAWKTGVHTGELFFGEGSRLTVL.

CDR3 coding DNA: TGTGCCAGTAGGCAGGGTGGCAATCAGCCCCAGCATTTT. Translated: CASRQGGNQPQHF. The chain employs TRBV19 and TRBJ1-5; perhaps TRBD1 as D (5 bases). V was cut by 6 bases and J by 2 bases, with 8 bases left in between. CDR1 LNHDA and CDR2 SQIVND come from the germline V gene (reference sequence). CDR3 length equals 13 residues.

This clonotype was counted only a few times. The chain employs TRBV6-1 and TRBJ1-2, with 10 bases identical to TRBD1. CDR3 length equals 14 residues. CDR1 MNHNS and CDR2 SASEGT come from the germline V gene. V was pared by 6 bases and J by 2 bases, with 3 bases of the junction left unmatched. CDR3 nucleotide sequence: TGTGCCAGCAGACGGACAGGGGGAAACTATGGCTACACCTTC. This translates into CASRRTGGNYGYTF.

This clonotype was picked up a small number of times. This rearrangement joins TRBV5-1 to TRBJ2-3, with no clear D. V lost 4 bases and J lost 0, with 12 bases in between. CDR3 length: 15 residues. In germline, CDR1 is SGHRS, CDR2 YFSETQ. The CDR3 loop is CASSAPSISTDTQYF. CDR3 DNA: TGCGCCAGCAGCGCTCCCTCTATAAGCACAGATACGCAGTATTTT.

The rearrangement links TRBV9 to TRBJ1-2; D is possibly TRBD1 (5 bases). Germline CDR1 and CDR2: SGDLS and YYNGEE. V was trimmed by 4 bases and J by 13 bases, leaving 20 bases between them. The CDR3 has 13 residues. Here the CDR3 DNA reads TGTGCCAGCAGCCCACGGGACGGCTCTGGTGGCACCTTC. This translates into CASSPRDGSGGTF.